The T cell receptor beta chain under discussion was sequenced for a study of shared clonotypes between healthy human individuals. Study-wide background: The study used three CD4 naive, three CD4 memory, two CD8 naive and one CD8 memory plate per donor.

Sequencing was at deep level. Every immunoSEQ plate was one replicate of a subset's evenly spread DNA. The protocol was immunoSEQ multiplex PCR, while the TCRdb copy is restricted to in-frame clones and leaves out a portion. The profile covers around 200,000 clones, with about 66% appearing a single time and 8% to 13% taken by the ten largest. V was clipped by 5 bases and J by 0 bases, with 11 bases between them. This CDR3 comprises 14 residues. CDR1 SGHVS and CDR2 FNYEAQ come from the germline V gene. In the case of this clone: Its antigen is unidentified.

Study-level results: Among the subsets, naive ones generally showed larger estimated richness than memory ones.

The source of this sequence is a man aged 25-45 years in good health. This rearrangement joins TRBV7-6 to TRBJ2-7; D is possibly TRBD2 (5 bases). Input material: memory CD4+ T cells sorted from blood. Described subset: CD45RA-negative fraction. The CDR3 DNA is TGTGCCAGCAGCCCCGGGATTCGCTCCTACGAGCAGTACTTC. Protein: CASSPGIRSYEQYF.